This T cell receptor (beta chain) was sequenced in a study of PD-L1 blockade in urothelial cancer. Study overall: Males with urothelial cancer arising in the bladder constituted about 85% of the roughly 30 patients. Patients' histories included 0 to 3 prior chemotherapy regimens. Timepoints chosen for blood analysis were 3 weeks (second dose) and 6 weeks after treatment start. Blood-derived samples held a median around 140,000 T cells.

Some clones are missing from TCRdb's copy, which holds only in-frame ones; the method was immunoSEQ multiplex PCR. The data contain tens of thousands of clones, approximately 78% of them singletons. After removal of 2 bases from V and 7 bases from J, the junction contained 8 bases not matched to a gene. CDR3 length equals 16 residues. Germline assignment: CDR1 SGHAT and CDR2 FQDESV (reference sequence). Source: PBMCs, taken around atezolizumab (anti-PD-L1) treatment. This receptor was taken from a man in his sixties or seventies with urothelial cancer. This chain links TRBV11-1 with TRBJ2-1; 10 bases are a match to TRBD2. The CDR3 DNA reads as TGTGCCAGCAGCTTATACACTAGCGGGGTGTGGAATGAGCAGTTCTTC. This encodes CASSLYTSGVWNEQFF.